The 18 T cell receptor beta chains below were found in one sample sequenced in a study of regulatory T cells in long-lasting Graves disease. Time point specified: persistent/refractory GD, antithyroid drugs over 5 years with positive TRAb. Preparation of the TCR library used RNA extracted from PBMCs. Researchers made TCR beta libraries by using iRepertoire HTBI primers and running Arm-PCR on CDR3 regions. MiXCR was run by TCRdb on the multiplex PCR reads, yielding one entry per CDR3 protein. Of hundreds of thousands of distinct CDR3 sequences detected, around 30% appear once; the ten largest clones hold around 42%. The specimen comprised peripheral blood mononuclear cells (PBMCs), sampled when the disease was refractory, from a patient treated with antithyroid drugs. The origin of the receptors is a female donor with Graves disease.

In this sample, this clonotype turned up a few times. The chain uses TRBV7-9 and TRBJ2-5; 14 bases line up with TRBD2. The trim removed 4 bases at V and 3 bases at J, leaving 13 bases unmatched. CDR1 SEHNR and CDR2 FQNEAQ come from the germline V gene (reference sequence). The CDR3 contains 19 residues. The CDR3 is CASSWWGQPGLAGEETQYF. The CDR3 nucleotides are TGTGCCAGCAGCTGGTGGGGTCAACCGGGACTAGCGGGAGAAGAGACCCAGTACTTC.

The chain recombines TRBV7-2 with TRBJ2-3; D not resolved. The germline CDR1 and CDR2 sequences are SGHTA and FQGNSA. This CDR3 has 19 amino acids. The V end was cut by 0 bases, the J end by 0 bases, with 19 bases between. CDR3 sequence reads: CASSLAVAGAKRSTDTQYF. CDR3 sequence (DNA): TGTGCCAGCAGCTTAGCGGTAGCAGGAGCGAAACGAAGCACAGATACGCAGTATTTT.

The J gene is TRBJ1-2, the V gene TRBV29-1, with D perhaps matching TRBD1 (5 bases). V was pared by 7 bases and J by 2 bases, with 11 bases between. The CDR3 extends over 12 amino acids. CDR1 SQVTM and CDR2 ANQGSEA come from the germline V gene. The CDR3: CSALDTNYGYTF. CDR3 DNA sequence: TGCAGCGCACTGGACACCAACTATGGCTACACCTTC.

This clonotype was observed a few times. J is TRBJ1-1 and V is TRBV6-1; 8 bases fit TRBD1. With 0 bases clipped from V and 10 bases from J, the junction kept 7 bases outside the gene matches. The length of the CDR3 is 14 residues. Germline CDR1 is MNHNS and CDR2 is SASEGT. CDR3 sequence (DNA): TGTGCCAGCAGTGAAGCGCCGGACAGGGTAGGAGCTTTCTTT. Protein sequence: CASSEAPDRVGAFF.

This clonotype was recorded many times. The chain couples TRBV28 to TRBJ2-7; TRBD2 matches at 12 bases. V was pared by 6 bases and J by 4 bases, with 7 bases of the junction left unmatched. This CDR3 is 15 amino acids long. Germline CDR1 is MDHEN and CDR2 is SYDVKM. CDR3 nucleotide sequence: TGTGCCAGCAGGCCTAGCGGGAGGGGGGGTTACGAGCAGTACTTC. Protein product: CASRPSGRGGYEQYF.

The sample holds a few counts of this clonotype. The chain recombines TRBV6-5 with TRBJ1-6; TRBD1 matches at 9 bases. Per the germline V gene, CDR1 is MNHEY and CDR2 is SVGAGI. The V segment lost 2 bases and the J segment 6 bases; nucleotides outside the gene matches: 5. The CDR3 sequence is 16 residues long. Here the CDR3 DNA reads TGTGCCAGCAGTTACGGGGACAGGGTTGGTAATTCACCCCTCCACTTT. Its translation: CASSYGDRVGNSPLHF.

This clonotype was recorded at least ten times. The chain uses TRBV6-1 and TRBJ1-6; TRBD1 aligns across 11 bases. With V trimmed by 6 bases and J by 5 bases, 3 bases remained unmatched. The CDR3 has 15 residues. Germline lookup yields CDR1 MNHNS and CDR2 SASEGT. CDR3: CASSKGQGDNSPLHF. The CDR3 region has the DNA TGTGCCAGCAGCAAGGGACAGGGGGATAATTCACCCCTCCACTTT.

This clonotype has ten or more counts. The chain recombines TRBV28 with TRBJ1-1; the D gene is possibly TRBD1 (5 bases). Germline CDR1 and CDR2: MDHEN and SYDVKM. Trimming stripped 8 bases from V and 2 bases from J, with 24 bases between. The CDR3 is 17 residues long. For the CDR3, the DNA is TGTGCCAGCTTCCGGGTGGGGCAGCTACTGGGTAACACTGAAGCTTTCTTT. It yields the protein CASFRVGQLLGNTEAFF. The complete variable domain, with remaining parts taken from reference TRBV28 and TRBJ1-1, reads DVKVTQSSRYLVKRTGEKVFLECVQDMDHENMFWYRQDPGLGLRLIYFSYDVKMKEKGDIPEGYSVSREKKERFSLILESASTNQTSMYLCASFRVGQLLGNTEAFFGQGTRLTVV.

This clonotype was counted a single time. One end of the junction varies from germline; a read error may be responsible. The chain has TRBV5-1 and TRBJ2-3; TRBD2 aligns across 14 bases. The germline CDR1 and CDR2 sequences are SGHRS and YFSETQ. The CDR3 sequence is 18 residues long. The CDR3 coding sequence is TGTGCCAGCAGCTTTCGACTAGCGGGAGGGCAGGGCACAGATACGCAGTATTTT. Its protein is CASSFRLAGGQGTDTQYF.

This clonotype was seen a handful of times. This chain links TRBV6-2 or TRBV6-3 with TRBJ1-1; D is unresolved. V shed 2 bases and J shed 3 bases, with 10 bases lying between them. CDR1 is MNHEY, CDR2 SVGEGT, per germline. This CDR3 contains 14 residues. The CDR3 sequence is CASSYGLQDTEAFF. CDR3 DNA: TGTGCCAGCAGTTACGGTCTCCAGGACACTGAAGCTTTCTTT.

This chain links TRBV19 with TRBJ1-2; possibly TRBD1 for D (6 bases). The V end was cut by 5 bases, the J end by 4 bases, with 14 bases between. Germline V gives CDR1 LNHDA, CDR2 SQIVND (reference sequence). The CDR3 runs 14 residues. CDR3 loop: CASSVPDSLYGYTF. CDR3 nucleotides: TGTGCCAGTAGTGTTCCGGACAGCCTCTATGGCTACACCTTC.

CDR3 sequence (DNA): TGTGCCAGCAGCTTCGGGAGTGACTACAATGAGCAGTTCTTC. Translation: CASSFGSDYNEQFF. The chain recombines TRBV7-3 with TRBJ2-1; a possible D gene is TRBD2 (6 bases). The CDR3 runs to 14 residues. V lost 3 bases and J lost 3, with 9 bases in between. Germline values: CDR1 SGHTA, CDR2 FQGTGA.

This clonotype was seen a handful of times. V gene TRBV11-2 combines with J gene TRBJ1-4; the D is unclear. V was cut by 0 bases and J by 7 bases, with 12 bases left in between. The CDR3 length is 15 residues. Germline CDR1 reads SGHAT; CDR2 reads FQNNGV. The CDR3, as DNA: TGTGCCAGCAGCTTAGATTCCCCGAGCTCTGAAAAACTGTTTTTT. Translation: CASSLDSPSSEKLFF.

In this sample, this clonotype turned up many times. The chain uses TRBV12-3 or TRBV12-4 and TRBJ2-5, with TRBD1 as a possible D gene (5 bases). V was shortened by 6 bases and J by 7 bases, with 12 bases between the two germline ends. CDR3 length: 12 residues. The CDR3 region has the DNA TGTGCCAGCAGCCAGACAGTTGGGACCCAGTACTTC. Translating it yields CASSQTVGTQYF.

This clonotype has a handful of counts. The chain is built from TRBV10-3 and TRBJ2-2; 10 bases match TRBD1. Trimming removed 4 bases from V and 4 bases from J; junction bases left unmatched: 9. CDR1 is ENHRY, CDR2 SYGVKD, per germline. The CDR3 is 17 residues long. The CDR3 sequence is CAISGSGQGRLTGELFF. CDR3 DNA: TGTGCCATCAGTGGATCGGGACAGGGGCGCCTCACCGGGGAGCTGTTTTTT.

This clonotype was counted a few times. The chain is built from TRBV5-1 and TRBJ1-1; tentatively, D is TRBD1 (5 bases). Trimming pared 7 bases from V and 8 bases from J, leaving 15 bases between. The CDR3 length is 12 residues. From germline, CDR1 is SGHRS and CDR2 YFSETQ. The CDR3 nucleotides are TGCGCCAGCCGGGACCGCAAGGAGGAAGCTTTCTTT. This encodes CASRDRKEEAFF.

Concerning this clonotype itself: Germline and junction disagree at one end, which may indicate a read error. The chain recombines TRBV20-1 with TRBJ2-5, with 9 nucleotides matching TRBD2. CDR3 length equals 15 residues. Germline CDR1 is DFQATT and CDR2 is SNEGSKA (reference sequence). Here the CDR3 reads CSARDGAGGEETQYF. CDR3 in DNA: TGCAGTGCTCGAGACGGGGCGGGGGGGGAGGAGACCCAGTACTTC.

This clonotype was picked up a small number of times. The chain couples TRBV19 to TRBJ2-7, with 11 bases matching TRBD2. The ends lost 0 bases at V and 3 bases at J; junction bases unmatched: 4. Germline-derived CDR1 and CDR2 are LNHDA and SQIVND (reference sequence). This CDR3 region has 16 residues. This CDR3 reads CASSIDILAGDYEQYF. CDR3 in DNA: TGTGCCAGTAGTATAGATATACTAGCGGGAGACTACGAGCAGTACTTC.